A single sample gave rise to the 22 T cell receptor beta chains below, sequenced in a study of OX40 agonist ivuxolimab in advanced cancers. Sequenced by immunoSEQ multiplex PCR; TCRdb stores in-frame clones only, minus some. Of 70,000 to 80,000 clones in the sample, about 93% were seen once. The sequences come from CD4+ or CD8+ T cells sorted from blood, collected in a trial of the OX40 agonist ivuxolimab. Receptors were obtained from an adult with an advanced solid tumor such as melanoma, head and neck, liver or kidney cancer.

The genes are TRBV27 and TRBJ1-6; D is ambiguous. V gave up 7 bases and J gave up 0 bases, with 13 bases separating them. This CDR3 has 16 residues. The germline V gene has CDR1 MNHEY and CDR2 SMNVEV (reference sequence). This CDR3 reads CASTPEMSSYNSPLHF. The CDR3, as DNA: TGTGCCAGCACCCCCGAAATGAGCTCCTATAATTCACCCCTCCACTTT.

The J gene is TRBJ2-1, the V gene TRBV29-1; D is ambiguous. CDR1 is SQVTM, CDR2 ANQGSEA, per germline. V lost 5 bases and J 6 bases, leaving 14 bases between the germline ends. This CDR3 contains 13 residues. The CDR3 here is CSVLPVRTNEQFF. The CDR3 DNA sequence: TGCAGCGTTCTCCCCGTCAGGACCAATGAGCAGTTCTTC.

The CDR3 region is CASSESGQGEQYF. DNA of the CDR3: TGCGCCAGCAGTGAGTCGGGTCAGGGAGAGCAGTACTTC. The gene calls are TRBV10-1 and TRBJ2-7; D may be TRBD1 (5 bases). With 0 bases removed from V and 7 bases from J, the gap between germline ends came to 10 bases. CDR1 and CDR2 (germline): WNHNN, SYGVQD (reference sequence). The CDR3 is 13 residues long.

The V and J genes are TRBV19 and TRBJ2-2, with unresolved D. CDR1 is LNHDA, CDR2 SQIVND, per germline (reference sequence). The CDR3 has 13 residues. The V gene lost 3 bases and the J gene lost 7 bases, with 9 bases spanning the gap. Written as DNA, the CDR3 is TGTGCCAGTAGTATCCAAGGGTTCGGGGAGCTGTTTTTT. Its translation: CASSIQGFGELFF.

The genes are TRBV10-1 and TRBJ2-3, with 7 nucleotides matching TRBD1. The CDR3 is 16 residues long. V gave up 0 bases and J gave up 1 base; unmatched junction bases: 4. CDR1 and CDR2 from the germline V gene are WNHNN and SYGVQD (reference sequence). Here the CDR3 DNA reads TGCGCCAGCAGTGAGTCGAACAGGGGACGCACAGATACGCAGTATTTT. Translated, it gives CASSESNRGRTDTQYF.

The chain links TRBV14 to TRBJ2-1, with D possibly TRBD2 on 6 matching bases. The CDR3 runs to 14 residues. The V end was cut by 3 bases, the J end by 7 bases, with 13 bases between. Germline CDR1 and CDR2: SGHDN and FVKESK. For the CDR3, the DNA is TGTGCCAGCAGCCACATAGGGGAGGAAAATGAGCAGTTCTTC. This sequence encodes CASSHIGEENEQFF.

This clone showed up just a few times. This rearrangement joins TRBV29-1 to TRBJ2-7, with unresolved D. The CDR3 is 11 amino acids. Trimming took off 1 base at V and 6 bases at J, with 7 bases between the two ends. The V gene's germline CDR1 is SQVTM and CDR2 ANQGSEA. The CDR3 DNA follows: TGCAGCGTTGAAGTTGGATCCGAGCAGTACTTC. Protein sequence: CSVEVGSEQYF.

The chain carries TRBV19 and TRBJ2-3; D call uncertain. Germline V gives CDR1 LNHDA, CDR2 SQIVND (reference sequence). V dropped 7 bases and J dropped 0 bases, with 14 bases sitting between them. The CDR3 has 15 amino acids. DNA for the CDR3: TGTGCCAGTACCCCCTCGGCCACTAGCACAGATACGCAGTATTTT. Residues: CASTPSATSTDTQYF.

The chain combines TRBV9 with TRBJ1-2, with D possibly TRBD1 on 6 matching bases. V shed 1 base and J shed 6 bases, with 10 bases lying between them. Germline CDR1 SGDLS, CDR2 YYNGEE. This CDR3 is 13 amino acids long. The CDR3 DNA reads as TGTGCCAGCAGCGTACTGTCAGGGGATGGCTACACCTTC. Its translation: CASSVLSGDGYTF.

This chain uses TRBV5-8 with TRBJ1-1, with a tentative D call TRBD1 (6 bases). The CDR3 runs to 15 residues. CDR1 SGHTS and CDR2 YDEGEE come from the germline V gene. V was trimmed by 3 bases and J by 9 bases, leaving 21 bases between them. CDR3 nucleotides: TGTGCCAGCAGCTCCCGAGGGAACAGGGAACAACAAGCTTTCTTT. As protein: CASSSRGNREQQAFF.

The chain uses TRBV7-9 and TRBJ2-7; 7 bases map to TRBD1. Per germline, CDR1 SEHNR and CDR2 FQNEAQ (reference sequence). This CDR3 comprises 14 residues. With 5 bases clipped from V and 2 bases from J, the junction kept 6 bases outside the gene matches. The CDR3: CASSPQGFAYEQYF. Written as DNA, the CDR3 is TGTGCCAGCAGCCCACAGGGGTTTGCCTACGAGCAGTACTTC.

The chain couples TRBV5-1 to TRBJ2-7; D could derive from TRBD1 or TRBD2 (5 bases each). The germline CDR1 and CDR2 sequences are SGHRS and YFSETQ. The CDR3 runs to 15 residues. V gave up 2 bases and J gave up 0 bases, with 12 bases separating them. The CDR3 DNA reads TGCGCCAGCAGCTTAACGGGGCTTAGCTCCTACGAGCAGTACTTC. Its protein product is CASSLTGLSSYEQYF.

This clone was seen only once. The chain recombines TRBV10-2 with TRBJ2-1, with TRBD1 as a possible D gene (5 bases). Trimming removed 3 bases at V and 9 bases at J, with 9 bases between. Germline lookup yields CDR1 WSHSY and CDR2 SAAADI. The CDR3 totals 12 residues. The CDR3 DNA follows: TGCGCCAGCAGTGATCCAAGGGGTGAGCAGTTCTTC. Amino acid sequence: CASSDPRGEQFF.

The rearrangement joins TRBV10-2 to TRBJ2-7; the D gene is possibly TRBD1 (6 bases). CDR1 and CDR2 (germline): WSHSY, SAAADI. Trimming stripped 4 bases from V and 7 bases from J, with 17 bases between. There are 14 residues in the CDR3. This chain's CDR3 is CASSARNLGGEQYF. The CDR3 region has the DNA TGCGCCAGCAGTGCGAGGAACCTAGGGGGAGAGCAGTACTTC.

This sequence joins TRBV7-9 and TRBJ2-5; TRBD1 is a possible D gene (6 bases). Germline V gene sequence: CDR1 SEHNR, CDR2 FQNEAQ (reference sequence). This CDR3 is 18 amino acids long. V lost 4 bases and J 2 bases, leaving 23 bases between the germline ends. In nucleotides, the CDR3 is TGTGCCAGCAGCTCCTTAAGGGCCGGGCCAGGGGTGCAAGAGACCCAGTACTTC. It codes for CASSSLRAGPGVQETQYF.

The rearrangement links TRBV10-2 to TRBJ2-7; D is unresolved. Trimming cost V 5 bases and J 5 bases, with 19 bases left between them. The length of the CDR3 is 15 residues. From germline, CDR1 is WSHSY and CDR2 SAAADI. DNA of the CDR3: TGCGCCAGCAGTTTCTTTCGACCCGGTAATCACGAGCAGTACTTC. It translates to CASSFFRPGNHEQYF.

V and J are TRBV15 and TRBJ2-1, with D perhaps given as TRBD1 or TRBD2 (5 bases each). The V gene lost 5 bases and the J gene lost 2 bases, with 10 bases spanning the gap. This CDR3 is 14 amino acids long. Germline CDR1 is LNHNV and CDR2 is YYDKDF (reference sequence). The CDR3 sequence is CATSAGGTYNEQFF. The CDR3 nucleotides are TGTGCCACCAGCGCTGGGGGTACCTACAATGAGCAGTTCTTC.

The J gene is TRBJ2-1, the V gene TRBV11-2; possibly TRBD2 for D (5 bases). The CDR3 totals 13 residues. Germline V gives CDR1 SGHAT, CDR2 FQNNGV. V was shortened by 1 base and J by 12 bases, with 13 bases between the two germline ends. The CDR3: CASSLGYGDGQFF. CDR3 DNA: TGTGCCAGCAGCTTAGGTTACGGGGATGGGCAGTTCTTC.

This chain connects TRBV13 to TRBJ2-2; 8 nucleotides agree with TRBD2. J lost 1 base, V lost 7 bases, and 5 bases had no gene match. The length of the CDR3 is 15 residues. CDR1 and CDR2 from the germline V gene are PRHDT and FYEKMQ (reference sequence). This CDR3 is CASTQTSGNTGELFF. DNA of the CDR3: TGTGCCAGCACGCAAACTAGCGGGAACACCGGGGAGCTGTTTTTT.

The CDR3 sequence is CASSLSPPSPGISYEQYF. The CDR3 nucleotides are TGTGCCAGCAGTTTATCTCCACCCTCGCCGGGGATCTCCTACGAGCAGTACTTC. V gene TRBV27 combines with J gene TRBJ2-7; possible D gene TRBD2, 5 bases. With 0 bases removed from V and 0 bases from J, the gap between germline ends came to 18 bases. The CDR3 is made up of 18 amino acids. In germline, CDR1 is MNHEY, CDR2 SMNVEV (reference sequence).

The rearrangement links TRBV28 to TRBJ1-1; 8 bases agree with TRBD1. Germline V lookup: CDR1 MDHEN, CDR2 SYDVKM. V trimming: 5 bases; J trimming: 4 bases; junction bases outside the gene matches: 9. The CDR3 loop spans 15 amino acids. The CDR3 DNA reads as TGTGCCAGCAGTCGGACAGGGTATGTAGCCACTGAAGCTTTCTTT. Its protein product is CASSRTGYVATEAFF.

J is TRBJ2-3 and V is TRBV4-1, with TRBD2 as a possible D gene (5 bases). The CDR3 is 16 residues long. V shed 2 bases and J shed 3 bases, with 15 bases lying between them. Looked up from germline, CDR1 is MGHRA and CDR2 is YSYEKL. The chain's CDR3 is CASSQRGLTGTDTQYF. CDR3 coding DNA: TGCGCCAGCAGCCAAAGAGGACTTACGGGAACAGATACGCAGTATTTT.